This TCR beta chain stems from a study of T cell responses to AZD1222 COVID-19 vaccine. At the level of the study: Pooled samples include second doses given at about 4 or 12 weeks.

This clone was detected once. The antigen is unknown. The CDR3 length is 16 residues. The trim removed 4 bases at V and 10 bases at J, leaving 8 bases unmatched. Germline lookup yields CDR1 MNHEY and CDR2 SVGAGI. Findings and caveats of the study: The donor group comprised mostly white British people and more females; the analysis possibly underestimated clonal diversity. Without day 14 samples, only post-peak T cell repertoires were studied.

Generated by immunoSEQ multiplex PCR, the TCRdb table keeps only in-frame clones and is missing some. The data show 100,000 or so clones, 88% seen once. The clonotype originates from an adult in good health. The V and J genes are TRBV6-5 and TRBJ2-1; 15 bases fit TRBD2. Sequenced material: peripheral blood, taken on day 0 of AZD1222 vaccination. CDR3 DNA: TGTGCCAGCAGTTCTTGGACTAGCGGGAGGGCCAAGGAGCAGTTCTTC. It yields the protein CASSSWTSGRAKEQFF.